The entry below describes one TCR beta chain. Some clones are missing from TCRdb's copy, which holds only in-frame ones; the method was immunoSEQ multiplex PCR. Altogether hundreds of thousands of clones are present, approximately 90% being singletons, with the ten largest covering 0.95% to 1.2%. The data derive from a study of blood T cell repertoires in COVID-19. The specimen was PBMCs or T cells enriched from blood (not recorded which). This TCR was sampled from a man aged 25 to 45 who had recovered from COVID-19.

CDR3 in amino acids: CASSPTSGTTDTQYF. The CDR3 DNA follows: TGTGCCAGCAGCCCGACTAGCGGCACCACAGATACGCAGTATTTT. The gene calls are TRBV28 and TRBJ2-3, with 9 bases aligning to TRBD2. The CDR3 runs to 15 residues. J gave up 2 bases and V 6 bases, and 6 bases lay outside the gene matches. Germline lookup yields CDR1 MDHEN and CDR2 SYDVKM.